The entry below describes one T cell receptor (beta chain). The antigen is unknown. The sample is drawn from a study of CD8 T cells in ankylosing spondylitis. Study findings and constraints: A subset of motif variants has previously been described in the synovial fluid and blood of reactive arthritis. The study looked at matched synovial fluid samples from ankylosing spondylitis patients. Disease-linked clones were reported to be significantly enriched there.

The authors made TCR beta libraries by quantitative 5'-RACE with molecular barcodes. TCRdb processed the 5' RACE reads anew with MiXCR; each CDR3 protein has one entry. The sample shows fewer than 180,000 distinct CDR3 sequences, 40% to 50% of them seen only once. CDR3 size: 17 residues. V was pared by 5 bases and J by 1 base, with 11 bases of the junction left unmatched. Germline CDR1 LNHNV, CDR2 YYDKDF (reference sequence). This clonotype originated in a male donor with ankylosing spondylitis. The chain recombines TRBV15 with TRBJ2-5, with 9 bases fitting TRBD2. Sequencing was performed on synovial fluid, either unsorted or a sorted T cell fraction (not recorded which). In nucleotides, the CDR3 is TGTGCCACCAGCGTCGCTAGCGGGGCAGATTTCCAAGAGACCCAGTACTTC. Translated, it gives CATSVASGADFQETQYF.